Described below is a single TCR beta chain sequence and its context. The data belong to a study of T cells expressing NK-cell markers. Study information: HCMV seropositivity marked most of the eight sequenced donors; one was seronegative.

Looked up from germline, CDR1 is SGHRS and CDR2 is YFSETQ. The CDR3 length is 16 residues. For each CDR3 protein, TCRdb gives one entry from its re-call of the 5' RACE reads, without DNA. This sample contains fewer than 400,000 distinct CDR3 sequences. V and J are TRBV5-1 and TRBJ2-1; there is no DNA to check the TCRdb D call of TRBD2. The origin of this receptor is a woman between 50 and 59 years old in good health. The sample was blood T cells: a sorted CD56 or NKG2C T cell subset, CD4+ or CD8+ T cells, or bulk PBMC T cells (not recorded which). CDR3 sequence reads: CASSLGAGGLYNEQFF.